A selection of T cell receptor beta chains follows, all from one sample in a study of OX40 agonist ivuxolimab in advanced cancers. Assay: immunoSEQ multiplex PCR; the TCRdb copy retains only in-frame clones and omits some. Here the sample spans 75,000 to 100,000 clones, 84% being singletons. The sample here was CD4+ or CD8+ T cells sorted from blood, taken in a trial of the OX40 agonist ivuxolimab. These receptors came from an adult with an advanced solid tumor such as melanoma, head and neck, liver or kidney cancer. Each CDR3 is given with its conserved first and last residue. Fields, in order: V gene, D gene, clone size, J gene, CDR3 protein, CDR3 DNA. The D gene is left open where the match is weak. The listing skips clone size in some rows; elsewhere it reads once, few, many or a size class.

V gene: TRBV9
D gene: NA
clone size: NA
J gene: TRBJ2-3
CDR3 protein: CASSVGDTQYF
CDR3 DNA: TGTGCCAGCAGCGTTGGGGATACGCAGTATTTT

V gene: TRBV28
D gene: NA
clone size: NA
J gene: TRBJ1-2
CDR3 protein: CASTGAYGYTF
CDR3 DNA: TGTGCCAGCACAGGGGCCTACGGCTACACCTTC

V gene: TRBV18
D gene: TRBD1
clone size: NA
J gene: TRBJ1-1
CDR3 protein: CASSPLPGGMNTEAFF
CDR3 DNA: TGTGCCAGCTCACCACTGCCAGGGGGAATGAACACTGAAGCTTTCTTT

V gene: TRBV10-3
D gene: NA
clone size: NA
J gene: TRBJ1-6
CDR3 protein: CAISNSANSPLHF
CDR3 DNA: TGTGCCATCAGTAATAGCGCTAATTCACCCCTCCACTTT

V gene: TRBV23-1
D gene: NA
clone size: NA
J gene: TRBJ1-1
CDR3 protein: CASSQSLGDTEAFF
CDR3 DNA: TGCGCCAGCAGTCAATCTCTCGGGGACACTGAAGCTTTCTTT

V gene: TRBV6-5
D gene: NA
clone size: NA
J gene: TRBJ1-6
CDR3 protein: CASSYQEQAGSPLHF
CDR3 DNA: TGTGCCAGCAGTTATCAGGAACAGGCAGGTTCACCCCTCCACTTT

V gene: TRBV19
D gene: NA
clone size: NA
J gene: TRBJ2-3
CDR3 protein: CASSIQGSTDTQYF
CDR3 DNA: TGTGCCAGTAGTATTCAGGGGTCAACAGATACGCAGTATTTT

V gene: TRBV5-4
D gene: NA
clone size: NA
J gene: TRBJ1-4
CDR3 protein: CASSTGTRGEKLFF
CDR3 DNA: TGTGCCAGCAGCACCGGGACAAGGGGTGAAAAACTGTTTTTT

V gene: TRBV5-5
D gene: TRBD1
clone size: NA
J gene: TRBJ1-3
CDR3 protein: CASSRDRPSSGNTIYF
CDR3 DNA: TGTGCCAGCAGTCGGGACAGACCCAGCTCTGGAAACACCATATATTTT

V gene: TRBV5-4
D gene: TRBD2
clone size: medium-sized
J gene: TRBJ2-3
CDR3 protein: CASSPRLAGGPTDTQYF
CDR3 DNA: TGTGCCAGCAGCCCTCGACTAGCGGGGGGTCCGACAGATACGCAGTATTTT

V gene: TRBV19
D gene: NA
clone size: NA
J gene: TRBJ2-7
CDR3 protein: CASSGSGRLGEQYF
CDR3 DNA: TGTGCCAGTAGTGGGTCTGGACGGCTTGGCGAGCAGTACTTC

V gene: TRBV7-2
D gene: NA
clone size: NA
J gene: TRBJ1-2
CDR3 protein: CASSLAGTGLGYTF
CDR3 DNA: TGTGCCAGCAGCTTAGCGGGGACCGGATTGGGCTACACCTTC

V gene: TRBV6-5
D gene: NA
clone size: NA
J gene: TRBJ1-6
CDR3 protein: CASSPGDPNSPLHF
CDR3 DNA: TGTGCCAGCAGCCCAGGGGACCCAAATTCACCCCTCCACTTT

V gene: TRBV7-9
D gene: TRBD1
clone size: NA
J gene: TRBJ1-3
CDR3 protein: CASSSDRGSGNTIYF
CDR3 DNA: TGTGCCAGCAGCTCGGACAGGGGCTCTGGAAACACCATATATTTT

V gene: TRBV7-9
D gene: NA
clone size: NA
J gene: TRBJ1-2
CDR3 protein: CASSLQGPNGYTF
CDR3 DNA: TGTGCCAGCAGCTTACAGGGGCCGAATGGCTACACCTTC

V gene: TRBV5-4
D gene: NA
clone size: NA
J gene: TRBJ2-1
CDR3 protein: CASSFMFESSYNEQFF
CDR3 DNA: TGTGCCAGCAGCTTTATGTTCGAGAGCTCCTACAATGAGCAGTTCTTC

V gene: TRBV27
D gene: NA
clone size: NA
J gene: TRBJ1-5
CDR3 protein: CAAPGVSGYSNQPQHF
CDR3 DNA: TGTGCCGCTCCGGGGGTCAGTGGGTATAGCAATCAGCCCCAGCATTTT

V gene: TRBV2
D gene: TRBD2
clone size: NA
J gene: TRBJ2-5
CDR3 protein: CARSSGGAQETQYF
CDR3 DNA: TGTGCCAGATCTAGCGGGGGGGCCCAAGAGACCCAGTACTTC

V gene: TRBV7-9
D gene: NA
clone size: NA
J gene: TRBJ1-4
CDR3 protein: CASSALGTDFNEKLFF
CDR3 DNA: TGTGCCAGCAGCGCCCTAGGGACGGATTTTAATGAAAAACTGTTTTTT

V gene: TRBV6-5
D gene: NA
clone size: NA
J gene: TRBJ1-3
CDR3 protein: CASKGGGSGNTIYF
CDR3 DNA: TGTGCCAGCAAAGGGGGAGGCTCTGGAAACACCATATATTTT

V gene: TRBV7-8
D gene: NA
clone size: NA
J gene: TRBJ2-1
CDR3 protein: CASSLQGEQFF
CDR3 DNA: TGTGCCAGCAGCTTACAAGGTGAGCAGTTCTTC

V gene: TRBV10-3
D gene: NA
clone size: NA
J gene: TRBJ2-3
CDR3 protein: CAISDLSTDTQYF
CDR3 DNA: TGTGCCATCAGTGACCTCAGCACAGATACGCAGTATTTT

V gene: TRBV5-6
D gene: NA
clone size: NA
J gene: TRBJ1-6
CDR3 protein: CASSWEGLNSPLHF
CDR3 DNA: TGTGCCAGCAGTTGGGAGGGGCTAAATTCACCCCTCCACTTT

V gene: TRBV14
D gene: TRBD1
clone size: NA
J gene: TRBJ1-4
CDR3 protein: CASSRRGQGYEKLFF
CDR3 DNA: TGTGCCAGCAGCAGGAGGGGACAGGGATACGAAAAACTGTTTTTT

V gene: TRBV28
D gene: NA
clone size: NA
J gene: TRBJ2-4
CDR3 protein: CASSFRRLRVYIQYF
CDR3 DNA: TGTGCCAGCAGTTTCCGACGACTGAGGGTTTACATTCAGTACTTC

V gene: TRBV19
D gene: TRBD2
clone size: NA
J gene: TRBJ2-3
CDR3 protein: CASSIGLAGGRRDTQYF
CDR3 DNA: TGTGCCAGTAGTATAGGACTAGCGGGGGGGCGAAGGGATACGCAGTATTTT

V gene: TRBV18
D gene: NA
clone size: NA
J gene: TRBJ1-5
CDR3 protein: CASSPGSNQPQHF
CDR3 DNA: TGTGCCAGCTCACCAGGTAGCAATCAGCCCCAGCATTTT

V gene: TRBV5-4
D gene: NA
clone size: NA
J gene: TRBJ1-6
CDR3 protein: CASSLAVRYNSPLHF
CDR3 DNA: TGTGCCAGCAGCTTGGCAGTACGCTATAATTCACCCCTCCACTTT

V gene: TRBV19
D gene: TRBD2
clone size: NA
J gene: TRBJ2-1
CDR3 protein: CASSPAGGLGEQFF
CDR3 DNA: TGTGCCAGTAGTCCAGCGGGGGGGCTAGGTGAGCAGTTCTTC

V gene: TRBV5-1
D gene: TRBD1
clone size: NA
J gene: TRBJ1-5
CDR3 protein: CASSLGQGDQPQHF
CDR3 DNA: TGCGCCAGCAGCTTGGGACAGGGGGATCAGCCCCAGCATTTT

V gene: TRBV7-2
D gene: NA
clone size: NA
J gene: TRBJ1-4
CDR3 protein: CASSYGSGRDNEKLFF
CDR3 DNA: TGTGCCAGCTCCTATGGGTCGGGCAGGGATAATGAAAAACTGTTTTTT

V gene: TRBV29-1
D gene: NA
clone size: NA
J gene: TRBJ2-2
CDR3 protein: CSVEGQRANTGELFF
CDR3 DNA: TGCAGCGTTGAAGGACAGAGGGCGAACACCGGGGAGCTGTTTTTT

V gene: TRBV19
D gene: TRBD1
clone size: NA
J gene: TRBJ2-7
CDR3 protein: CASSSGTGGSHEQYF
CDR3 DNA: TGTGCCAGTAGTTCCGGGACAGGGGGCTCCCACGAGCAGTACTTC

V gene: TRBV7-2
D gene: NA
clone size: once
J gene: TRBJ2-5
CDR3 protein: CASSLIQEETQYF
CDR3 DNA: TGTGCCAGCAGCTTAATACAGGAAGAGACCCAGTACTTC

V gene: TRBV10-3
D gene: TRBD2
clone size: NA
J gene: TRBJ2-2
CDR3 protein: CAIRGGGANTGELFF
CDR3 DNA: TGTGCCATCCGTGGCGGGGGGGCGAACACCGGGGAGCTGTTTTTT

V gene: TRBV5-4
D gene: NA
clone size: NA
J gene: TRBJ2-2
CDR3 protein: CASRTGANTGELFF
CDR3 DNA: TGTGCCAGCAGAACAGGAGCGAACACCGGGGAGCTGTTTTTT

V gene: TRBV28
D gene: TRBD1
clone size: NA
J gene: TRBJ2-2
CDR3 protein: CASSNPGQGAHTGELFF
CDR3 DNA: TGTGCCAGCAGCAATCCGGGACAGGGGGCTCACACCGGGGAGCTGTTTTTT

V gene: TRBV7-9
D gene: TRBD1
clone size: NA
J gene: TRBJ1-5
CDR3 protein: CASSHSDRGRNQPQHF
CDR3 DNA: TGTGCCAGCAGCCATTCCGACAGGGGACGCAATCAGCCCCAGCATTTT

V gene: TRBV6-6
D gene: TRBD1
clone size: NA
J gene: TRBJ2-7
CDR3 protein: CAISTGGEQYF
CDR3 DNA: TGTGCCATATCGACAGGGGGCGAGCAGTACTTC

V gene: TRBV9
D gene: NA
clone size: NA
J gene: TRBJ1-4
CDR3 protein: CASSVEAPGANEKLFF
CDR3 DNA: TGTGCCAGCAGCGTAGAGGCCCCCGGGGCTAATGAAAAACTGTTTTTT

V gene: TRBV19
D gene: NA
clone size: NA
J gene: TRBJ2-1
CDR3 protein: CASSIVYIAARSSYNEQFF
CDR3 DNA: TGTGCCAGTAGTATCGTGTATATTGCGGCTCGTAGCTCCTACAATGAGCAGTTCTTC

V gene: TRBV18
D gene: NA
clone size: NA
J gene: TRBJ2-5
CDR3 protein: CASSPVGAAGQTQYF
CDR3 DNA: TGTGCCAGCTCACCAGTGGGGGCGGCAGGGCAGACCCAGTACTTC

V gene: TRBV28
D gene: NA
clone size: once
J gene: TRBJ1-1
CDR3 protein: CASSLSGDTEAFF
CDR3 DNA: TGTGCCAGCAGTTTATCAGGGGACACTGAAGCTTTCTTT

V gene: TRBV11-2
D gene: TRBD2
clone size: NA
J gene: TRBJ2-5
CDR3 protein: CASSLDSGGPYQETQYF
CDR3 DNA: TGTGCCAGCAGCTTGGATAGCGGGGGCCCGTACCAAGAGACCCAGTACTTC

V gene: TRBV7-3
D gene: NA
clone size: NA
J gene: TRBJ2-3
CDR3 protein: CASSSGHLTDTQYF
CDR3 DNA: TGTGCCAGCAGCTCAGGACATCTCACAGATACGCAGTATTTT

V gene: TRBV5-6
D gene: NA
clone size: few
J gene: TRBJ1-5
CDR3 protein: CASSTLRAGSNQPQHF
CDR3 DNA: TGTGCCAGCAGCACCCTGCGGGCGGGAAGCAATCAGCCCCAGCATTTT

V gene: TRBV6-1
D gene: NA
clone size: NA
J gene: TRBJ1-3
CDR3 protein: CASTPRGNSGNTIYF
CDR3 DNA: TGTGCCAGCACCCCGAGGGGGAACTCTGGAAACACCATATATTTT

V gene: TRBV27
D gene: TRBD1
clone size: NA
J gene: TRBJ2-4
CDR3 protein: CASRPGTGFGNLAKNIQYF
CDR3 DNA: TGTGCCAGCAGGCCCGGGACAGGGTTTGGAAATCTAGCCAAAAACATTCAGTACTTC

V gene: TRBV30
D gene: NA
clone size: NA
J gene: TRBJ2-2
CDR3 protein: CAWNENTGELFF
CDR3 DNA: TGTGCCTGGAACGAGAACACCGGGGAGCTGTTTTTT

V gene: TRBV27
D gene: NA
clone size: once
J gene: TRBJ2-5
CDR3 protein: CASSFQSPQETQYF
CDR3 DNA: TGTGCCAGCAGTTTTCAGAGTCCGCAAGAGACCCAGTACTTC

V gene: TRBV5-1
D gene: NA
clone size: NA
J gene: TRBJ1-2
CDR3 protein: CASRPDPGGTNYGYTF
CDR3 DNA: TGCGCCAGCAGGCCCGACCCAGGAGGAACAAACTATGGCTACACCTTC

V gene: TRBV7-9
D gene: NA
clone size: NA
J gene: TRBJ1-1
CDR3 protein: CASSQSYTEAFF
CDR3 DNA: TGTGCCAGCAGCCAGAGTTACACTGAAGCTTTCTTT

V gene: TRBV7-9
D gene: NA
clone size: NA
J gene: TRBJ2-5
CDR3 protein: CASSLSLPQETQYF
CDR3 DNA: TGTGCCAGCAGCTTATCCTTACCACAAGAGACCCAGTACTTC

V gene: TRBV7-2
D gene: TRBD1
clone size: NA
J gene: TRBJ2-2
CDR3 protein: CASSFRQGAGGELFF
CDR3 DNA: TGTGCCAGCAGCTTCCGACAGGGGGCCGGCGGGGAGCTGTTTTTT

V gene: TRBV19
D gene: NA
clone size: NA
J gene: TRBJ2-7
CDR3 protein: CASSIPSGGYPYEQYF
CDR3 DNA: TGTGCCAGTAGTATCCCATCGGGGGGCTACCCCTACGAGCAGTACTTC